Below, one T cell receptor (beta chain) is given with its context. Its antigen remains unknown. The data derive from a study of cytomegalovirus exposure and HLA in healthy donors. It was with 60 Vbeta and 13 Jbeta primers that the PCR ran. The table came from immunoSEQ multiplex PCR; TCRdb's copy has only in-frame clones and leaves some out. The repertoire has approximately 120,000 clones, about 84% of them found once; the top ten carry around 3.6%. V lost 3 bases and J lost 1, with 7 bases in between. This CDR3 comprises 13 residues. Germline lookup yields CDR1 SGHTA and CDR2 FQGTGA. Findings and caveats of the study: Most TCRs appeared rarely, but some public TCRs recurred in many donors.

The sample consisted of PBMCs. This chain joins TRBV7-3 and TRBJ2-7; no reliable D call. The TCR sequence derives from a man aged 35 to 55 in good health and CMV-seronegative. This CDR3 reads CASSLGVSYEQYF. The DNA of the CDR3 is TGTGCCAGCAGCTTGGGCGTTTCCTACGAGCAGTACTTC.